This TCR beta chain is from a study of T cells in Graves' hyperthyroidism and ophthalmopathy. Graves' hyperthyroidism without ophthalmopathy progression within 18 months was termed stable. The CDR3 runs to 16 residues. The germline V gene has CDR1 SEHNR and CDR2 FQNEAQ (reference sequence). V shed 5 bases, J shed 4 bases, and the junction held 5 bases outside the gene matches. About this clonotype: Its matching antigen is unknown.

Study-wide points: Ophthalmopathy stood apart from stable hyperthyroidism in a 13 V-J model. The model foresaw ophthalmopathy a median about 6.1 months prior to onset. Within blood appeared most thyroid clonotypes that had expanded above 0.001.

The investigators amplified TCR beta CDR3 regions from RNA transcripts. Primed by the HTBI set, a first-round RT-PCR was run on the TCR CDR3. TCRdb re-called the multiplex PCR reads through MiXCR, storing one row per CDR3 protein. The data hold 530,000 or so distinct CDR3 sequences, with around 42% observed a single time. This receptor was identified in a woman between 18 and 29 years old with Graves' hyperthyroidism. The sample was peripheral blood or thyroid tissue (not recorded which). The J gene is TRBJ2-3, the V gene TRBV7-9, with 14 bases that match TRBD2. CDR3 region: CASSLGLAGGADTQYF. CDR3 sequence (DNA): TGTGCCAGCAGCCTCGGACTAGCGGGAGGCGCAGATACGCAGTATTTT.